Each of the 9 T cell receptor beta chains below was sequenced from the same sample in a study of blood T cell repertoires in COVID-19. Measured with immunoSEQ multiplex PCR; TCRdb has only the in-frame clones, and not every one. Among about 67,000 clones listed, roughly 87% were seen once. Sequencing was carried out using peripheral blood. The receptors were sampled from a woman over 75 with acute or convalescent COVID-19.

The genes are TRBV7-8 and TRBJ2-3; 13 nucleotides agree with TRBD2. The CDR3 extends over 18 amino acids. Germline CDR1 SGHVS, CDR2 FQNEAQ. J was trimmed by 1 base and V by 2 bases; bases with no gene match: 6. CDR3 sequence (DNA): TGTGCCAGCAGCTTATCTCGGACTAGCGGGGGTGGCACAGATACGCAGTATTTT. Translated, it gives CASSLSRTSGGGTDTQYF.

The rearrangement uses TRBV2 and TRBJ1-2; D might be TRBD1 (6 bases). This CDR3 has 13 residues. Germline-derived CDR1 and CDR2 are SNHLY and FYNNEI. V was shortened by 6 bases and J by 5 bases, with 13 bases between the two germline ends. In DNA form, the CDR3 reads TGTGCCAGCAGGGGACATGTGGGGTATGGCTACACCTTC. Its protein is CASRGHVGYGYTF.

This clone has a handful of counts. The CDR3 DNA follows: TGCGCCTCCTCCTATAGCCACACCGGGGAGCTGTTTTTT. Amino acids: CASSYSHTGELFF. The chain joins TRBV10-2 to TRBJ2-2; no definite D call. Trimming removed 11 bases from V and 3 bases from J, with 13 bases in between. CDR3 length equals 13 residues. Germline loops: CDR1 WSHSY, CDR2 SAAADI.

This clone was detected once. V and J are TRBV30 and TRBJ2-7; TRBD2 matches at 9 bases. V trimming: 1 base; J trimming: 4 bases; junction bases outside the gene matches: 5. The CDR3 is 14 amino acids. Germline V gives CDR1 GTSNPN, CDR2 SVGIG (reference sequence). This CDR3 is CAWSGVAGVYEQYF. The DNA of the CDR3 is TGTGCCTGGAGTGGGGTAGCGGGAGTATACGAGCAGTACTTC.

The chain recombines TRBV5-6 with TRBJ2-5; 8 bases fit TRBD2. After removal of 2 bases from V and 2 bases from J, the junction contained 8 bases not matched to a gene. Looked up from germline, CDR1 is SGHDT and CDR2 is YYEEEE. The CDR3 length is 16 residues. CDR3 sequence (DNA): TGTGCCAGCAGCTTCCGGCGGGGGGACGGACAAGAGACCCAGTACTTC. Its protein product is CASSFRRGDGQETQYF.

A remark on this clone: An end of the junction does not agree with germline; a read error may underlie this. The chain employs TRBV28 and TRBJ2-7, with TRBD2 matching 7 bases. Germline CDR1 and CDR2: MDHEN and SYDVKM. The CDR3 runs 14 residues. The CDR3 DNA reads as TGTGCCGGCAGTTTAGTTCCCGGGAGGTACGAGCAGTACTTC. Translating gives CAGSLVPGRYEQYF.

J is TRBJ2-2 and V is TRBV6-5; D uncertain. The CDR3 spans 13 residues. CDR1 and CDR2 (germline): MNHEY, SVGAGI. Trimming left V 7 bases short and J 4 bases short, with 10 bases between. The CDR3 DNA reads TGTGCCAGCATCCTAACTGGCACCGGGGAGCTGTTTTTT. Encoded protein: CASILTGTGELFF.

The chain recombines TRBV19 with TRBJ2-1, with 7 bases that match TRBD2. The CDR3 sequence is 15 residues long. Germline lookup yields CDR1 LNHDA and CDR2 SQIVND (reference sequence). Trimming removed 6 bases from V and 0 bases from J; junction bases left unmatched: 5. CDR3 protein: CASRRAGSSYNEQFF. The CDR3 nucleotides read TGTGCCAGTAGGCGAGCGGGGAGCTCCTACAATGAGCAGTTCTTC.

The genes are TRBV5-1 and TRBJ1-2, with TRBD1 matching 7 bases. Looked up from germline, CDR1 is SGHRS and CDR2 is YFSETQ. The CDR3 runs 15 residues. The trim removed 0 bases at V and 2 bases at J, leaving 4 bases unmatched. The CDR3 region is CASSLVGQENYGYTF. DNA for the CDR3: TGCGCCAGCAGCTTGGTTGGACAGGAGAACTATGGCTACACCTTC.